These T cell receptor beta chains were read from a single sample in a study of OX40 agonist ivuxolimab in advanced cancers. Sequencing was performed with immunoSEQ multiplex PCR; in TCRdb, only in-frame clones are kept and a portion is missing. The sample yields tens of thousands of clones, around 85% seen once. The material was CD4+ or CD8+ T cells sorted from blood, obtained in a trial of the OX40 agonist ivuxolimab. The source of these receptors is an adult with an advanced solid tumor such as melanoma, head and neck, liver or kidney cancer. CDR3s include the opening cysteine and the closing phenylalanine or tryptophan. The D gene is left open where the match is weak. A clone size is listed for some rows: how often the clone was seen (once, few, many), or a class if it is expanded.

d_gene	v_gene	j_gene	abundance	CDR3nt	CDR3aa
NA	TRBV27	TRBJ2-7	once	TGTGCCAGTATGCGGGGAAGCTACGAGCAGTACTTC	CASMRGSYEQYF
NA	TRBV7-9	TRBJ2-7	few	TGTGCCAGCAGCTTCCCCGAGGCCAGGGGGGGTTCCTACGAGCAGTACTTC	CASSFPEARGGSYEQYF
TRBD2	TRBV2	TRBJ2-1	few	TGTGCCAGCAGTGAAAATAGCGGGGGGGCTATCTACAATGAGCAGTTCTTC	CASSENSGGAIYNEQFF
NA	TRBV6-5	TRBJ1-5	NA	TGTGCCAGCAGTTACTCCCGAGAGAATAGCAATCAGCCCCAGCATTTT	CASSYSRENSNQPQHF
TRBD2	TRBV19	TRBJ2-3	NA	TGTGCCAGTAGCCCACTAGCGGATACGCAGTATTTT	CASSPLADTQYF
TRBD1	TRBV4-1	TRBJ1-1	few	TGCGCCAGCAGCCTCGAGGGACAGGGATTGGCGACTGAAGCTTTCTTT	CASSLEGQGLATEAFF
NA	TRBV14	TRBJ2-7	NA	TGTGCCAGCAGCCCGGGGCGGGGCTTCGAGCAGTACTTC	CASSPGRGFEQYF
TRBD2	TRBV6-4	TRBJ2-7	once	TGTGCCATTCCCGGGGGGTTTACCTTCTCCTACGAGCAGTACTTC	CAIPGGFTFSYEQYF
NA	TRBV6-4	TRBJ2-7	NA	TGTGCCAGCAGTGACTCGGGCGGGGTACTTTTCTTC	CASSDSGGVLFF
TRBD1	TRBV5-6	TRBJ1-4	NA	TGTGCCAGCAGCCCGGGGACAGCTAGTGAAAAACTGTTTTTT	CASSPGTASEKLFF
NA	TRBV27	TRBJ2-7	NA	TGTGCCAGCAGTTTCTCCTACGAGCAGTACTTC	CASSFSYEQYF
NA	TRBV5-1	TRBJ1-4	few	TGCGCCAGCAGCTTGGGTGTCAGCTTAGAAGAAAAACTGTTTTTT	CASSLGVSLEEKLFF
NA	TRBV28	TRBJ2-7	NA	TGTGCCAGCAGTGGGGCCTCCTACGAGCAGTACTTC	CASSGASYEQYF
TRBD2	TRBV7-2	TRBJ2-5	NA	TGTGCCAGCAGCGTCACTAGCGGGGGGGCGCCGGGGACCCAGTACTTC	CASSVTSGGAPGTQYF
NA	TRBV9	TRBJ2-1	NA	TGTGCCAGCAGCGTAGAGAACAATGAGCAGTTCTTC	CASSVENNEQFF
TRBD1	TRBV27	TRBJ2-3	NA	TGTGCCAGCAGGGGACAGGGAGGGACAGATACGCAGTATTTT	CASRGQGGTDTQYF
TRBD2	TRBV7-6	TRBJ2-2	NA	TGTGCCAGCAGCTTCAGGGGCCTAGCGGGGGGAGCCGGGGAGCTGTTTTTT	CASSFRGLAGGAGELFF
TRBD2	TRBV19	TRBJ2-7	NA	TGTGCCAGTACTACTAGCGGGGGCCCCTACGAGCAGTACTTC	CASTTSGGPYEQYF
NA	TRBV7-8	TRBJ1-3	NA	TGTGCCAGCAGCTTACGCCAGGGGCTCCACTCTGGAAACACCATATATTTT	CASSLRQGLHSGNTIYF
TRBD1	TRBV27	TRBJ2-7	few	TGTGCCAGCAGTTTGTGGGGACAGGGGGGGTTATACGAGCAGTACTTC	CASSLWGQGGLYEQYF
NA	TRBV5-5	TRBJ2-3	NA	TGTGCCAGCAGCGGCCGACTAGGGACAGATACGCAGTATTTT	CASSGRLGTDTQYF
NA	TRBV10-3	TRBJ2-7	NA	TGTGCCATCAGGCCCGGACTGAACGTCTACGAGCAGTACTTC	CAIRPGLNVYEQYF
NA	TRBV6-1	TRBJ1-2	once	TGTGCCAGCAGTCTATCCGGTGAGCGGAACTATGGCTACACCTTC	CASSLSGERNYGYTF
NA	TRBV28	TRBJ2-2	NA	TGTGCCAGCAGTTTTAGGAGGGAGGAACAAGGCGCCGGGGAGCTGTTTTTT	CASSFRREEQGAGELFF
NA	TRBV6-4	TRBJ1-1	NA	TGTGCCAGCAGTTTTGGGAGCGGGAACACTGAAGCTTTCTTT	CASSFGSGNTEAFF
TRBD1	TRBV12-5	TRBJ2-7	NA	TGTGCTAGTGGTTTCGCTCAGGGGACAGGGGGCCGTGACGAGCAGTACTTC	CASGFAQGTGGRDEQYF
TRBD1	TRBV4-2	TRBJ1-5	NA	TGTGCCAGCAGCCACAGGGGGAACAATCAGCCCCAGCATTTT	CASSHRGNNQPQHF
TRBD1	TRBV27	TRBJ1-4	NA	TGTGCCAGCAGGCGACAGGGACCGAATGAAAAACTGTTTTTT	CASRRQGPNEKLFF
NA	TRBV6-1	TRBJ2-7	NA	TGTGCCAGCCCATCACGACAGGACCCCTACGAGCAGTACTTC	CASPSRQDPYEQYF
NA	TRBV5-4	TRBJ1-1	NA	TGTGCCAGCAGAAGTATGAACACTGAAGCTTTCTTT	CASRSMNTEAFF
TRBD1	TRBV29-1	TRBJ1-2	NA	TGCAGCGTCCCGAGGGGGGCAGGGGGAAGAGATGGCTACACCTTC	CSVPRGAGGRDGYTF
TRBD2	TRBV11-3	TRBJ2-5	NA	TGTGCCAGCAGCGACCTGACTAGCGGGGACGAGACCCAGTACTTC	CASSDLTSGDETQYF
NA	TRBV6-1	TRBJ2-2	NA	TGTGCCAGCAGTCGGGGGCGAATGAACACCGGGGAGCTGTTTTTT	CASSRGRMNTGELFF
NA	TRBV18	TRBJ1-3	once	TGTGCCAGCTCTCAGATCTCTGGAAACACCATATATTTT	CASSQISGNTIYF
NA	TRBV9	TRBJ2-7	once	TGTGCCAGCAGCGGGCCCACCTTCGAGCAGTACTTC	CASSGPTFEQYF
NA	TRBV6-6	TRBJ2-2	NA	TGTGCCAGCAGGTCGGGCGGGGAGCTGTTTTTT	CASRSGGELFF
TRBD2	TRBV11-1	TRBJ2-1	NA	TGTGCCAGCAGCTTAGAAGCGGGGGTCTACAATGAGCAGTTCTTC	CASSLEAGVYNEQFF
NA	TRBV28	TRBJ1-5	NA	TGTGCCAGCAGTTTAGGCAGCTATAGCAATCAGCCCCAGCATTTT	CASSLGSYSNQPQHF
TRBD1	TRBV6-4	TRBJ2-5	NA	TGTGCCAGCAGCCAGACAGGGGATGGCGAGACCCAGTACTTC	CASSQTGDGETQYF
NA	TRBV2	TRBJ2-3	once	TGTGCCAGCAGTGAGGGCAGGATAGACACAGATACGCAGTATTTT	CASSEGRIDTDTQYF
NA	TRBV27	TRBJ1-5	NA	TGTGCCAGCAGTATTTCGGGGGGCGCAAGGAATCAGCCCCAGCATTTT	CASSISGGARNQPQHF
NA	TRBV6-5	TRBJ1-1	NA	TGTGCCAGCAGTTACAGGGGGGGGCTAAACACTGAAGCTTTCTTT	CASSYRGGLNTEAFF
TRBD1	TRBV28	TRBJ1-4	NA	TGTGCCAGCAGTTTGGCGACAGGGCATGAAAAACTGTTTTTT	CASSLATGHEKLFF
NA	TRBV5-1	TRBJ2-2	NA	TGCGCCAGCAGCTGGAGGCAGGGAGACACCGGGGAGCTGTTTTTT	CASSWRQGDTGELFF
TRBD1	TRBV5-1	TRBJ2-3	NA	TGCGCCAGTAGCGACAGGGTGGGAGATACGCAGTATTTT	CASSDRVGDTQYF
NA	TRBV19	TRBJ1-5	NA	TGTGCCAGTAGTCCCGAGGACAGCCCTTATCAGCCCCAGCATTTT	CASSPEDSPYQPQHF
NA	TRBV4-2	TRBJ2-3	NA	TGTGCCAGCAGCCAAGACGTCTCTGGTCGGAGCTCGTGGTATTTT	CASSQDVSGRSSWYF
NA	TRBV2	TRBJ2-7	medium-sized	TGTGCCAGCAGTCTTTCCACAGGGAGGACGACCTACGAGCAGTACTTC	CASSLSTGRTTYEQYF
NA	TRBV6-4	TRBJ1-1	NA	TGTGCCAGCAGTGACTCGGCAGAAGGGGGCACTGAAGCTTTCTTT	CASSDSAEGGTEAFF
TRBD1	TRBV6-6	TRBJ2-5	NA	TGTGCCAGCAGTTACTCACAGGGGCTCGGGGAGACCCAGTACTTC	CASSYSQGLGETQYF
NA	TRBV7-8	TRBJ2-2	NA	TGTGCCAGCAGCTTAGAGCCCGGACATTACACCGGGGAGCTGTTTTTT	CASSLEPGHYTGELFF
TRBD1	TRBV6-1	TRBJ1-2	NA	TGTGCCAGCGGCAGAGGACAGGGGTGGGACTATGGCTACACCTTC	CASGRGQGWDYGYTF
NA	TRBV7-7	TRBJ2-2	NA	TGTGCCAGCAGCTCCCGGGACCGCCCAACCGGGGAGCTGTTTTTT	CASSSRDRPTGELFF
NA	TRBV6-1	TRBJ2-7	NA	TGTGCCAGCAGTGACTTACGGCGGGGCTACGAGCAGTACTTC	CASSDLRRGYEQYF
NA	TRBV2	TRBJ1-5	NA	TGTGCCAGCAGTGAGCGCAGTCAGCCCCAGCATTTT	CASSERSQPQHF